What follows are 25 T cell receptor beta chains derived from one specimen sequenced in a study of CD8+CD57+ T cells in acquired aplastic anemia. The patients chosen for sequencing had shown expansion of CD8+CD57+ cells (detected by flow cytometry). The TCR beta profiling, which covered VDJ combination and CDR3 sequence, was carried out using genomic DNA as the template. MiXCR, run by TCRdb on the reads, gives a single entry per CDR3 protein. Of roughly 250,000 distinct CDR3 sequences listed, 65% to 90% are singletons. The sample taken for sequencing was sorted CD4+, CD8+, or CD8+CD57+ T cells (not recorded which) from PBMCs. The receptors were gathered from a human donor with aplastic anemia.

This clonotype was seen a single time. The V gene is TRBV7-9, the J gene TRBJ1-2, with 7 nucleotides matching TRBD1. The CDR3 has 16 residues. V dropped 5 bases and J dropped 2; count of bases not matched to a gene: 11. Germline CDR1 is SEHNR and CDR2 is FQNEAQ (reference sequence). In DNA form, the CDR3 reads TGTGCCAGCAGCGTTTACGACAGGGTAGGAAACTATGGCTACACCTTC. Encoded protein: CASSVYDRVGNYGYTF.

The rearrangement joins TRBV11-3 to TRBJ2-6; unclear D gene. Between the trimmed V and J ends, which lost 1 base and 4 bases, there was a span of 11 bases. This CDR3 has 16 residues. Per the germline V gene, CDR1 is SGHNT and CDR2 is YENEEA. DNA for the CDR3: TGTGCCAGCAGCTTAGCCCTGATAGGGGGGGCCAACGTCCTGACTTTC. This codes for CASSLALIGGANVLTF.

The chain has TRBV7-9 and TRBJ2-7; D not certain. Looked up from germline, CDR1 is SEHNR and CDR2 is FQNEAQ (reference sequence). The ends were cut back, 1 base at V and 2 bases at J, with 12 bases in the middle. This CDR3 has 15 amino acids. CDR3 protein: CASSLVKGEAYEQYF. Written as DNA, the CDR3 is TGTGCCAGCAGCTTAGTGAAAGGTGAGGCCTACGAGCAGTACTTC.

Comments on this clonotype: At one boundary the junction diverges from the germline segment, which might be a read error. This sequence joins TRBV7-6 and TRBJ1-5, with D perhaps TRBD1 (5 bases). In germline, CDR1 is SGHVS, CDR2 FNYEAQ. This CDR3 is built from 14 residues. The CDR3, as DNA: TGTGCCAGCAGTTTGGCCCACGGGACTAAGCAGAAGCAGTTT. It encodes CASSLAHGTKQKQF.

This clonotype was seen only once. This chain joins TRBV5-1 and TRBJ1-2; D uncertain. The CDR3 extends over 13 amino acids. Germline V lookup: CDR1 SGHRS, CDR2 YFSETQ. Trimming removed 4 bases at V and 10 bases at J, with 17 bases between. Here the CDR3 reads CASSDYSTNTYTF. CDR3 nucleotide sequence: TGCGCCAGCAGCGATTACAGCACCAACACCTACACCTTC.

V and J are TRBV7-9 and TRBJ2-3; D unclear. Judging by the DNA end, TRBJ1-5 fits better; the J call may be wrong. The CDR3 contains 14 residues. Germline loops: CDR1 SEHNR, CDR2 FQNEAQ (reference sequence). CDR3: CASSLAEGPDKQHF. In DNA form, the CDR3 reads TGTGCCAGCAGCTTAGCGGAGGGTCCCGATAAGCAGCATTTT.

The chain recombines TRBV15 with TRBJ2-5; D may be TRBD1 (6 bases). V was clipped by 1 base and J by 3 bases, with 21 bases between them. The CDR3 has 18 amino acids. Germline CDR1 and CDR2: LNHNV and YYDKDF (reference sequence). The CDR3 here is CATSRGSLAHGTKETQYF. CDR3 coding DNA: TGTGCCACCAGCAGAGGCAGCTTAGCCCACGGGACAAAAGAGACCCAGTACTTC.

On this clonotype: It is unclear where the CDR3 begins or ends on the DNA, so no DNA is shown, and the CDR3 is as TCRdb lists it. V usage is TRBV7-8 and J usage is TRBJ2-3; whether TRBD2, the table's D call, matches the DNA was not checked. The CDR3 contains 14 residues when both ends are counted. CDR1 and CDR2 (germline): SGHVS, FQNEAQ. CDR3 loop: CASSFAGGAATLYF.

For this clonotype: Without the conserved terminal phenylalanine or tryptophan, this CDR3 likely stems from a read error. The DNA is left out, because the CDR3 cannot be placed on it with certainty; the CDR3 is given as TCRdb lists it. The chain is built from TRBV7-9 and TRBJ2-1; the table gives TRBD1 as D, unverified against the DNA. Germline CDR1 and CDR2: SEHNR and FQNEAQ (reference sequence). Both ends counted, the CDR3 spans 13 residues. CDR3 sequence reads: CASSDGGIDEKFV.

The chain links TRBV2 to TRBJ2-1; 7 bases map to TRBD2. CDR3 length equals 13 residues. Looked up from germline, CDR1 is SNHLY and CDR2 is FYNNEI. Trimming took 10 bases from V and 8 from J; bases not matched to a gene: 11. The CDR3 region is CAKRDGGSHEQFF. In DNA, the CDR3 is TGTGCCAAAAGAGACGGGGGGAGCCATGAGCAGTTCTTC.

J is TRBJ2-5 and V is TRBV2; maybe TRBD2 (5 bases). V lost 6 bases to trimming and J lost 11 bases, with 19 bases between them. Germline V gene data show CDR1 as SNHLY and CDR2 as FYNNEI. The CDR3 runs to 13 residues. CDR3 residues: CASRGSGTDTQYF. The CDR3 DNA follows: TGTGCCAGCAGAGGCAGCGGCACTGATACGCAGTACTTC. Using reference TRBV2 and TRBJ2-5 for the parts outside the CDR3, the full variable domain is EPEVTQTPSHQVTQMGQEVILRCVPISNHLYFYWYRQILGQKVEFLVSFYNNEISEKSEIFDDQFSVERPDGSNFTLKIRSTKLEDSAMYFCASRGSGTDTQYFGPGTRLLVL.

This chain links TRBV7-8 with TRBJ2-7, with 7 bases fitting TRBD2. The length of the CDR3 is 15 residues. Trimming removed 0 bases from V and 13 bases from J; junction bases left unmatched: 15. In germline, CDR1 is SGHVS, CDR2 FQNEAQ. For the CDR3, the DNA is TGTGCCAGCAGCTTAGCGGGAGGGGCCGATACGCAGTATTACGTC. Its protein product is CASSLAGGADTQYYV.

Comments on this clonotype: The junction does not match germline at one end; this may be a read error. The CDR3 sequence: CASSLETGEVFF. For the CDR3, the DNA is TGTGCCAGCAGCCTAGAAACCGGGGAGGTGTTTTTT. The rearrangement uses TRBV7-9 and TRBJ2-2, with D possibly matching TRBD2 (6 bases). The germline V gene has CDR1 SEHNR and CDR2 FQNEAQ (reference sequence). This CDR3 region has 12 residues.

This chain joins TRBV7-2 and TRBJ1-2, with TRBD1 identical over 9 bases. V shed 4 bases and J 14 bases; nucleotides not matched to a gene: 17. The CDR3 sequence is 15 residues long. Per germline, CDR1 SGHTA and CDR2 FQGNSA. CDR3 nucleotides: TGTGCCAGCAGCTACAACCCCGACAGGGGGTATTGGGAGACCTTC. It codes for CASSYNPDRGYWETF.

Note on this clonotype: Relative to the germline gene, one junction end is altered; a read error may explain this. The CDR3 bases are TGTGCCAGCAGCCTAGCGGCGGGTACCGAGACGGAGGATCAGTACTTC. Translation: CASSLAAGTETEDQYF. The chain is built from TRBV7-8 and TRBJ2-7, with 7 positions matching TRBD2. The CDR3 covers 16 residues. From germline, CDR1 is SGHVS and CDR2 FQNEAQ.

Comment on this clonotype: The junction departs from germline at one end; a sequencing error may be responsible. The genes are TRBV12-3 or TRBV12-4 and TRBJ1-3; TRBD1 matches 11 bases. The CDR3 has 16 residues. For the CDR3, the DNA is TGTGCCAGCAGCTTAGGGACAGGGGGGGCTGGAAACACCATATATTTT. Translation: CASSLGTGGAGNTIYF.

In DNA form, the CDR3 reads TGTGCCAGCAGCTGGGGTCGAGGGGGGAACACTGAAGCTTTCTTT. It codes for CASSWGRGGNTEAFF. The V call is TRBV11-2, the J call TRBJ1-1; possibly TRBD1 for D (6 bases). Germline assignment: CDR1 SGHAT and CDR2 FQNNGV. Trimming cost V 4 bases and J 1 base, with 13 bases left between them. This CDR3 has 15 residues.

This rearrangement joins TRBV5-1 to TRBJ2-5; no firm D call. Trimming left V 4 bases short and J 7 bases short, with 17 bases between. Germline loops: CDR1 SGHRS, CDR2 YFSETQ. The CDR3 loop spans 14 amino acids. This CDR3 is CASSPPGLTTTQYF. CDR3 nucleotides: TGCGCCAGCAGCCCACCGGGCCTGACAACGACCCAGTACTTC. Together with reference TRBV5-1 and TRBJ2-5, the CDR3 gives the full variable domain: KAGVTQTPRYLIKTRGQQVTLSCSPISGHRSVSWYQQTPGQGLQFLFEYFSETQRNKGNFPGRFSGRQFSNSRSEMNVSTLELGDSALYLCASSPPGLTTTQYFGPGTRLLVL.

The V gene is TRBV9, the J gene TRBJ1-2; D unresolved. The CDR3 is 16 amino acids. Germline CDR1 and CDR2: SGDLS and YYNGEE. Trimming removed 2 bases at V and 7 bases at J, with 21 bases between. The CDR3 DNA reads TGTGCCAGCAGCGTGCGCGATGAAGGGCGCGCGGTTGGCTACACCTTC. It translates to CASSVRDEGRAVGYTF.

As for this clonotype: The conserved phenylalanine or tryptophan is not found at the CDR3 terminus, so this likely reflects a read error. Because the CDR3's place on the DNA is in doubt, the DNA is left out and the CDR3 is given as listed by TCRdb. This CDR3 reads CASSARSYEQQY. The rearrangement uses TRBV2 and TRBJ2-7. CDR1 and CDR2 (germline): SNHLY, FYNNEI. The CDR3 has 12 residues if both end residues are counted.

V usage is TRBV6-6 and J usage is TRBJ2-1; 8 bases match TRBD1. The CDR3 spans 13 residues. Trimming cost V 8 bases and J 6 bases; bases outside gene matches: 6. CDR1 is MNHNY, CDR2 SVGAGI, per germline (reference sequence). CDR3: CASWTGQGNEQFF. CDR3 nucleotides: TGTGCCAGCTGGACAGGGCAAGGCAATGAGCAGTTCTTC.

On this clonotype: Its ends do not fully match the called genes, so a read error is possible. This chain joins TRBV7-9 and TRBJ2-3; D gene ambiguous. The CDR3 is 14 residues long. The germline V gene encodes CDR1 SEHNR and CDR2 FQNEAQ (reference sequence). The CDR3 sequence: CASSLGGSYEAHFF. CDR3 bases: TGTGCCAGCAGCTTAGGGGGAAGCTACGAGGCCCACTTCTTT.

The CDR3 here is CASSDGGPETGYTEAFF. As DNA, the CDR3 is TGTGCCAGCAGCGACGGGGGCCCAGAGACAGGATACACTGAAGCTTTCTTT. The chain joins TRBV2 to TRBJ1-1, with D possibly matching TRBD1 (6 bases). The CDR3 runs to 17 residues. CDR1 SNHLY and CDR2 FYNNEI come from the germline V gene. V lost 6 bases to trimming and J lost 3 bases, with 23 bases between them. The whole variable domain, filled in from reference TRBV2 and TRBJ1-1, reads EPEVTQTPSHQVTQMGQEVILRCVPISNHLYFYWYRQILGQKVEFLVSFYNNEISEKSEIFDDQFSVERPDGSNFTLKIRSTKLEDSAMYFCASSDGGPETGYTEAFFGQGTRLTVV.

The V call is TRBV7-2, the J call TRBJ2-7, with D perhaps TRBD1 (5 bases). This CDR3 is 15 amino acids long. Trimming pared 5 bases from V and 4 bases from J, leaving 18 bases between. The germline V gene has CDR1 SGHTA and CDR2 FQGNSA. CDR3 sequence (DNA): TGTGCCAGCAGCGTAGGGGTAGGTTTTTCTTACGAGCAGTACTTC. It is translated as CASSVGVGFSYEQYF.

V is TRBV5-1 and J is TRBJ2-3; D gene ambiguous. V lost 0 bases and J 11 bases, leaving 13 bases between the germline ends. Per germline, CDR1 SGHRS and CDR2 YFSETQ. The CDR3 is made up of 13 amino acids. CDR3 coding DNA: TGCGCCAGCAGCTTGGAAGTGGGTAGGAAGCAGTATTTT. Residues: CASSLEVGRKQYF.